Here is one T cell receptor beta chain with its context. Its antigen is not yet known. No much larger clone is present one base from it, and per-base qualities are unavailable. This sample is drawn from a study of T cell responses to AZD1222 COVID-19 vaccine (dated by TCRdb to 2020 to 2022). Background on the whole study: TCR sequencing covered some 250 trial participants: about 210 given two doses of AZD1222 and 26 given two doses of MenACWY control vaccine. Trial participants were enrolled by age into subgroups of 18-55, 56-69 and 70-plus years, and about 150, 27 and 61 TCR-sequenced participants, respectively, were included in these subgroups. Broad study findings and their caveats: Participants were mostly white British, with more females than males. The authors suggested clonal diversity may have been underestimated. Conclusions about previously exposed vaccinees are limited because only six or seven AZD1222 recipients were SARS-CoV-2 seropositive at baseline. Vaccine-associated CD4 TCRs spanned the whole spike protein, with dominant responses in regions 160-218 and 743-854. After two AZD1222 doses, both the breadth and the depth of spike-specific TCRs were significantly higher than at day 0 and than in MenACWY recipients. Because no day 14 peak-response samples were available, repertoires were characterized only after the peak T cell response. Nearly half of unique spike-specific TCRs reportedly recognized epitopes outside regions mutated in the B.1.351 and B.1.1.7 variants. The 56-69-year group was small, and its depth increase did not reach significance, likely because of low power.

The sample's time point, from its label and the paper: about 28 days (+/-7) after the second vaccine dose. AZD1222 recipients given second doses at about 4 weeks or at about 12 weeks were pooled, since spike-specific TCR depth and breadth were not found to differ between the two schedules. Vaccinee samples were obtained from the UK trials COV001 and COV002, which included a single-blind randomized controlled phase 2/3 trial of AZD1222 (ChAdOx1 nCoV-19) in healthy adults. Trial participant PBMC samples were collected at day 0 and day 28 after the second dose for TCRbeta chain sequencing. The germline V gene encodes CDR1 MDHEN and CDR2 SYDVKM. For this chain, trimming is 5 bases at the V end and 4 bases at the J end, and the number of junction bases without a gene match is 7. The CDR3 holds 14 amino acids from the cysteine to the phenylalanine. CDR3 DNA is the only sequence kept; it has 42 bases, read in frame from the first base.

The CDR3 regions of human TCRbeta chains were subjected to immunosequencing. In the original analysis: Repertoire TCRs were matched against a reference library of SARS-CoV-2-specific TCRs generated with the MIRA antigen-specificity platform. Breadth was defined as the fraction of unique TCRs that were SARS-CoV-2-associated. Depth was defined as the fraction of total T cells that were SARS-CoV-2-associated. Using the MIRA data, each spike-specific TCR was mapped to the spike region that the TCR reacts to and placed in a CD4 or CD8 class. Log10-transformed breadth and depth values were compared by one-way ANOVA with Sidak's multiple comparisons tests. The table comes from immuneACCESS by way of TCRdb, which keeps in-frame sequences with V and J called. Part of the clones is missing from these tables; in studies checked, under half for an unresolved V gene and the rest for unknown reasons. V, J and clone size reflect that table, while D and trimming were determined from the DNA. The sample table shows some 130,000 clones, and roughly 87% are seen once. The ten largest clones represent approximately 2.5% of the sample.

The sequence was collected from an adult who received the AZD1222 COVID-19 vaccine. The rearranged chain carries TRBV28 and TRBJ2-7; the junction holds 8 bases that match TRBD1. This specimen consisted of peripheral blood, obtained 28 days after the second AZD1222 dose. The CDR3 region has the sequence CASSPPGQVYEQYF. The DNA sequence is TGTGCCAGCAGTCCACCGGGACAGGTTTACGAGCAGTACTTC.